This TCR beta chain was observed in a study of T cell responses to AZD1222 COVID-19 vaccine. V was pared by 5 bases and J by 9 bases, with 20 bases between. Germline V gene sequence: CDR1 SGHTA, CDR2 FQGNSA. CDR3 size: 15 residues. Clones were read by immunoSEQ multiplex PCR, and TCRdb kept only the in-frame ones, dropping some. Among about 170,000 clones listed, approximately 88% were seen once. The chain recombines TRBV7-2 with TRBJ2-1; D may match TRBD1 or TRBD2 (6 bases each). This TCR derives from an adult who received the AZD1222 COVID-19 vaccine. Material: peripheral blood, obtained 28 days after the second AZD1222 dose. Here the CDR3 reads CASSPTGFGGGEQFF. CDR3 sequence (DNA): TGTGCCAGCAGCCCGACGGGGTTCGGAGGGGGTGAGCAGTTCTTC.